The sequence of this T cell receptor (beta chain) was determined in a study of blood T cell repertoires in COVID-19. In the original workflow: Estimation of nucleated cell counts relied on the amplification of reference gene primers. Produced via immunoSEQ multiplex PCR; TCRdb's table is partial and in-frame only. For V, J and clone size, that table is used; D and trimming come from the DNA. This sample has about 380,000 clones, with 81% found just once. This sequence was found in a human donor with acute or convalescent COVID-19. The donor label of this sample is uncertain. The sequenced material came from peripheral blood.

CDR3 bases: TGTGCCAGCAGCCCTGGGACAGGGGCTAATTCACCCCTCCACTTT. It encodes CASSPGTGANSPLHF. This sequence joins TRBV7-8 and TRBJ1-6; 10 bases are shared with TRBD1. The CDR3 sequence is 15 residues long. The germline V gene encodes CDR1 SGHVS and CDR2 FQNEAQ. Trimming removed 5 bases from V and 6 bases from J; junction bases left unmatched: 4.